The 20 T cell receptor beta chains below come from one sample, sequenced in a study of shared clonotypes between healthy human individuals. Data came from immunoSEQ multiplex PCR; TCRdb stores just in-frame clones and leaves some out. The sample lists about 2.4 million clones; over 85% were seen once. Sequencing used naive CD4+ T cells from PBMCs. Documented subset: CD45RA+ positively selected. Receptor source: a man aged 18 to 29 in good health. Some clones in this sample may be carry-over from other donors' samples.

A remark on this clone: This CDR3 is also generated by other DNA sequences in the sample. This chain joins TRBV29-1 and TRBJ2-3; D might be TRBD1 (5 bases). Germline V gives CDR1 SQVTM, CDR2 ANQGSEA. The CDR3 runs to 12 residues. Trimming left V 6 bases short and J 4 bases short, with 11 bases between. The CDR3 here is CSVAPGPDTQYF. CDR3 bases: TGCAGCGTCGCTCCAGGGCCAGATACGCAGTATTTT.

The gene calls are TRBV7-3 and TRBJ2-3, with TRBD2 identical over 7 bases. The germline gives CDR1 SGHTA, CDR2 FQGTGA. This CDR3 has 14 amino acids. Germline trimming cut 5 bases from V and 2 bases from J; bases unmatched to any gene: 4. The CDR3 DNA reads as TGTGCCAGCAGCCAGCGGGACTACACAGATACGCAGTATTTT. This codes for CASSQRDYTDTQYF.

Details on this clone: The same CDR3 arises from other DNA sequences in this sample as well. The chain links TRBV5-1 to TRBJ2-5, with 7 bases lining up with TRBD1. The length of the CDR3 is 14 residues. Germline V gene lookup returns CDR1 SGHRS and CDR2 YFSETQ. Trimming cost V 0 bases and J 4 bases; bases outside gene matches: 3. CDR3 sequence reads: CASSLVYRGETQYF. In DNA, the CDR3 is TGCGCCAGCAGCTTGGTTTACAGGGGAGAGACCCAGTACTTC.

The chain combines TRBV19 with TRBJ1-1; D gene uncertain. The CDR3 is made up of 13 amino acids. The V gene's germline CDR1 is LNHDA and CDR2 SQIVND (reference sequence). V gave up 3 bases and J gave up 1 base, with 6 bases separating them. The CDR3: CASSIPWNTEAFF. The DNA of the CDR3 is TGTGCCAGTAGTATCCCATGGAACACTGAAGCTTTCTTT.

For the CDR3, the DNA is TGTGCCAGCCAGGAGACAGATACGCAGTATTTT. Translation gives CASQETDTQYF. The gene calls are TRBV6-5 and TRBJ2-3; D ambiguous. Germline lookup yields CDR1 MNHEY and CDR2 SVGAGI. The CDR3 is made up of 11 amino acids. V lost 8 bases and J lost 3, with 6 bases in between.

The chain couples TRBV27 to TRBJ1-5, with no clear D. Germline lookup yields CDR1 MNHEY and CDR2 SMNVEV (reference sequence). This CDR3 comprises 14 residues. V was trimmed by 4 bases and J by 0 bases, leaving 7 bases between them. DNA for the CDR3: TGTGCCAGCAGTTGGCGGGGTAGCAATCAGCCCCAGCATTTT. It is translated as CASSWRGSNQPQHF.

This sequence joins TRBV4-3 and TRBJ2-3, with D unclear. V lost 3 bases and J 2 bases, leaving 21 bases between the germline ends. Germline V gene lookup returns CDR1 LGHNA and CDR2 YSLEER. The CDR3 is made up of 18 amino acids. CDR3 protein: CASSQRIIPERPTDTQYF. In DNA form, the CDR3 reads TGCGCCAGCAGCCAGCGGATAATACCGGAAAGACCCACAGATACGCAGTATTTT.

A word on this clone: Additional DNA sequences in this sample encode the identical CDR3. The genes are TRBV29-1 and TRBJ2-2; possibly TRBD1 for D (6 bases). Germline lookup yields CDR1 SQVTM and CDR2 ANQGSEA. V was trimmed by 7 bases and J by 8 bases, leaving 8 bases between them. The CDR3 sequence is 10 residues long. The CDR3 nucleotides read TGCAGCGGGGGGACAGGGGAGCTGTTTTTT. Protein sequence: CSGGTGELFF.

This chain joins TRBV28 and TRBJ1-2; D is ambiguous. CDR1 and CDR2 (germline): MDHEN, SYDVKM. V gave up 9 bases and J gave up 3 bases, with 8 bases separating them. The CDR3 length is 11 residues. This chain's CDR3 is CARLADYGYTF. CDR3 nucleotides: TGTGCCAGGTTGGCAGACTATGGCTACACCTTC.

The J gene is TRBJ2-5, the V gene TRBV4-3; the match to TRBD2 covers 7 bases. Germline CDR1 LGHNA, CDR2 YSLEER. The V gene end was trimmed by 4 bases and the J gene end by 2 bases; junction bases not matched to a gene: 7. The CDR3 runs 15 residues. CDR3 DNA: TGCGCCAGCAGCCTCCACACTAGCGAACAAGAGACCCAGTACTTC. This gives the protein CASSLHTSEQETQYF.

J is TRBJ2-3 and V is TRBV6-1; TRBD2 matches at 11 bases. Germline V CDR1 and CDR2: MNHNS, SASEGT. The CDR3 runs to 16 residues. V shed 1 base and J 5 bases; nucleotides not matched to a gene: 5. CDR3 in DNA: TGTGCCAGCAGTGAAGGGTCTAGCGGGAGGAGAGATACGCAGTATTTT. Translated, it gives CASSEGSSGRRDTQYF.

The V and J genes are TRBV7-6 and TRBJ2-7; D might be TRBD1 (5 bases). V lost 4 bases and J lost 0, with 13 bases in between. CDR3 length equals 15 residues. Germline V lookup: CDR1 SGHVS, CDR2 FNYEAQ. The CDR3 nucleotides are TGTGCCAGCAGCTCTACAGGATTAAGCTCCTACGAGCAGTACTTC. This translates into CASSSTGLSSYEQYF. The full variable domain, rest sourced from reference TRBV7-6 and TRBJ2-7, is GAGVSQSPRYKVTKRGQDVALRCDPISGHVSLYWYRQALGQGPEFLTYFNYEAQQDKSGLPNDRFSAERPEGSISTLTIQRTEQRDSAMYRCASSSTGLSSYEQYFGPGTRLTVT.

V and J are TRBV19 and TRBJ2-2; TRBD2 might be the D (6 bases). Per germline, CDR1 LNHDA and CDR2 SQIVND (reference sequence). The CDR3 extends over 14 amino acids. Trimming took 8 bases from V and 7 from J, leaving 17 bases between them. CDR3 residues: CASSQRGLSGELFF. DNA for the CDR3: TGTGCCAGTTCGCAGAGGGGACTGAGCGGGGAGCTGTTTTTT. Looking up the rest from reference TRBV19 and TRBJ2-2 gives the full variable domain: DGGITQSPKYLFRKEGQNVTLSCEQNLNHDAMYWYRQDPGQGLRLIYYSQIVNDFQKGDIAEGYSVSREKKESFPLTVTSAQKNPTAFYLCASSQRGLSGELFFGEGSRLTVL.

This clone was recorded only once. Different DNA sequences within this sample yield the same CDR3. The rearrangement links TRBV28 to TRBJ1-2, with D unclear. V was trimmed by 3 bases and J by 0 bases, leaving 5 bases between them. This CDR3 spans 13 amino acids. Germline assignment: CDR1 MDHEN and CDR2 SYDVKM. The CDR3 sequence is CASSLSTNYGYTF. The DNA of the CDR3 is TGTGCCAGCAGTTTGTCTACTAACTATGGCTACACCTTC.

This rearrangement joins TRBV5-8 to TRBJ2-7; 8 nucleotides align to TRBD2. The CDR3 totals 11 residues. Trimming cost V 0 bases and J 12 bases; bases outside gene matches: 2. Per germline, CDR1 SGHTS and CDR2 YDEGEE. The CDR3 is CASSLDAGGYF. The DNA for the CDR3 is TGTGCCAGCAGCTTGGATGCGGGGGGGTACTTC.

This rearrangement joins TRBV7-9 to TRBJ1-2; the D gene is possibly TRBD1 (6 bases). V was pared by 5 bases and J by 0 bases, with 10 bases between. This CDR3 is built from 14 residues. The germline CDR1 and CDR2 sequences are SEHNR and FQNEAQ (reference sequence). CDR3 nucleotides: TGTGCCAGCAGCGTAAAGGGGGCTAACTATGGCTACACCTTC. Its translation is CASSVKGANYGYTF.

V usage is TRBV11-2 and J usage is TRBJ2-7; 9 bases are a match to TRBD2. The V and J ends lost 5 bases and 3 bases, in that order; junction bases with no gene match: 2. There are 13 residues in the CDR3. CDR1 SGHAT and CDR2 FQNNGV come from the germline V gene. CDR3 amino acids: CASSRGGGYEQYF. For the CDR3, the DNA is TGTGCCAGCAGCCGCGGGGGGGGCTACGAGCAGTACTTC. Full variable domain (remainder filled in from reference TRBV11-2 and TRBJ2-7): EAGVAQSPRYKIIEKRQSVAFWCNPISGHATLYWYQQILGQGPKLLIQFQNNGVVDDSQLPKDRFSAERLKGVDSTLKIQPAKLEDSAVYLCASSRGGGYEQYFGPGTRLTVT.

The chain recombines TRBV5-1 with TRBJ2-3, with D perhaps assigned TRBD1 or TRBD2 (5 bases each). V was shortened by 3 bases and J by 0 bases, with 14 bases between the two germline ends. In germline, CDR1 is SGHRS, CDR2 YFSETQ. CDR3 size: 16 residues. The CDR3 reads CASSYRMGRSTDTQYF. The CDR3 nucleotides read TGCGCCAGCAGCTACCGGATGGGACGGAGCACAGATACGCAGTATTTT.

The chain uses TRBV19 and TRBJ2-7; 8 positions agree with TRBD2. The CDR3 spans 14 residues. V lost 4 bases, J lost 0 bases, and 2 bases stayed unmatched. Germline assignment: CDR1 LNHDA and CDR2 SQIVND (reference sequence). The CDR3 nucleotides are TGTGCCAGTAGTAGACTAGCGAACTCCTACGAGCAGTACTTC. This translates into CASSRLANSYEQYF.

The chain employs TRBV19 and TRBJ2-3; tentative D call: TRBD2 (5 bases). In germline, CDR1 is LNHDA, CDR2 SQIVND (reference sequence). Trimming cost V 0 bases and J 0 bases, with 10 bases left between them. CDR3 length equals 16 residues. CDR3 sequence (DNA): TGTGCCAGTAGTATAGAGAGCGGCTCTAGCACAGATACGCAGTATTTT. As protein: CASSIESGSSTDTQYF.